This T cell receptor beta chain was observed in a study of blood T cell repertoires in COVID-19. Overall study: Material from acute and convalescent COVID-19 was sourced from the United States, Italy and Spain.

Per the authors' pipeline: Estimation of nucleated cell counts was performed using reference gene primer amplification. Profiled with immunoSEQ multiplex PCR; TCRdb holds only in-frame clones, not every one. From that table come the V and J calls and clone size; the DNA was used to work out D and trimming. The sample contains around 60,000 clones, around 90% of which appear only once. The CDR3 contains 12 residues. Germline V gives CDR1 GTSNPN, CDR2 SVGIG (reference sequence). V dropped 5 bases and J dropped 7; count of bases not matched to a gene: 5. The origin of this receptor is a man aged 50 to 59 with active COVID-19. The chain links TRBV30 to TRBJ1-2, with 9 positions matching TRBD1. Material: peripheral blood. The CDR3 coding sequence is TGTGCCTGGCAAGCACAGGGGGCTGGCTACACCTTC. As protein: CAWQAQGAGYTF.